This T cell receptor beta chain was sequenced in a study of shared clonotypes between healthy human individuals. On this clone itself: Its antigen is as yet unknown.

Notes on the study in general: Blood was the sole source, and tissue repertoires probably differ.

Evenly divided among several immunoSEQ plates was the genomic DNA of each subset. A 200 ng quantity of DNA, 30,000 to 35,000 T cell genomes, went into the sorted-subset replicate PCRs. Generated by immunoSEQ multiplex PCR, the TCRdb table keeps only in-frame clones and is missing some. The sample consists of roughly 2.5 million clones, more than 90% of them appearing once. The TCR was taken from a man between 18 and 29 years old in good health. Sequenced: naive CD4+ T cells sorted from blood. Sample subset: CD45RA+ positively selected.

This chain's CDR3 is CAWSAYRGGYGYTF. Written as DNA, the CDR3 is TGTGCCTGGAGTGCCTACAGGGGTGGCTATGGCTACACCTTC. This chain links TRBV30 with TRBJ1-2, with 7 nucleotides matching TRBD1. The CDR3 covers 14 residues. Trimming took 1 base from V and 4 from J; bases not matched to a gene: 6. Germline CDR1 is GTSNPN and CDR2 is SVGIG (reference sequence).